This TCR beta chain was observed in a study of cytomegalovirus exposure and HLA in healthy donors. This CDR3 contains 13 residues. The germline V and J ends were trimmed by 0 bases and 6 bases, with 8 bases remaining between them. Germline assignment: CDR1 SGHNT and CDR2 YYREEE (reference sequence). The PCR was carried out with 60 Vbeta primers and 13 Jbeta primers. The data were produced by immunoSEQ multiplex PCR, yet TCRdb's version contains in-frame clones alone and is incomplete. The sample comprises over 150,000 clones, roughly 77% of which are singletons, and more than 3% rests with the top ten.

The V gene is TRBV5-4, the J gene TRBJ2-3; D ambiguous. This receptor was obtained from a young man in good health and CMV-seropositive. The specimen sequenced was PBMCs. This CDR3 is CASSLDGLDTQYF. The CDR3 nucleotides read TGTGCCAGCAGCTTGGACGGTCTGGATACGCAGTATTTT.